One TCR beta chain is described in this entry. Its antigen is currently unknown. This specimen belongs to a study of OX40 agonist ivuxolimab in advanced cancers. The overall study: Patients received intravenous ivuxolimab every 2 weeks at 0.01 to 10 mg/kg. General study results and limits: In general, CD8+ T cells held more expanded clones than CD4+ did, on average.

The table came from immunoSEQ multiplex PCR; TCRdb's copy has only in-frame clones and leaves some out. The sample holds 50,000 to 65,000 clones; approximately 90% are singletons and the top ten take approximately 8.3%. The germline V and J ends were trimmed by 2 bases and 7 bases, with 8 bases remaining between them. The CDR3 runs to 12 residues. The germline V gene encodes CDR1 MGHRA and CDR2 YSYEKL. V gene TRBV4-1 combines with J gene TRBJ1-1; D not resolved. The sequencing here drew on CD4+ or CD8+ T cells sorted from blood, taken in a trial of the OX40 agonist ivuxolimab. The origin of this receptor is an adult with an advanced solid tumor such as melanoma, head and neck, liver or kidney cancer. The CDR3 DNA is TGCGCCAGCAGCCAAACCGGGAATGAAGCTTTCTTT. It yields the protein CASSQTGNEAFF.